This TCR beta chain was identified in a study of metastatic and nonmetastatic thyroid tumors. This clone was seen repeatedly, ten times or more. No patient had received any treatment before thyroid surgery. Using MiXCR, TCRdb reanalyzed the PCR reads. The table lists 40,000 to 55,000 clones, roughly 15% of them singletons. This CDR3 region has 14 residues. Looked up from germline, CDR1 is MNHNS and CDR2 is SASEGT. V was trimmed by 5 bases and J by 4 bases, leaving 12 bases between them. This TCR was recovered from a female donor with papillary thyroid cancer or a benign thyroid nodule (not recorded which). Some clones in this sample may be carry-over from other donors' samples. The sample was blood. The rearrangement links TRBV6-1 to TRBJ1-5; tentative D call: TRBD1 (5 bases). The CDR3 nucleotides are TGTGCCAGCAGTTATAAACAGGCGAATCAGCCCCAGCATTTT. Protein sequence: CASSYKQANQPQHF.